These 11 T cell receptor beta chains were all obtained from the same sample, sequenced in a study. TCRdb analysed the RT-PCR reads with MiXCR anew, one entry per CDR3 protein. Of more than 550,000 distinct CDR3 sequences listed, 14% are singletons. Sequencing input: memory CD4+ T cells from blood. Source of these receptors: a female donor in good health, serving as a healthy control.

This clonotype was observed a few times. The chain is built from TRBV5-6 and TRBJ2-3; D call uncertain. Looked up from germline, CDR1 is SGHDT and CDR2 is YYEEEE. The CDR3 runs to 15 residues. V lost 0 bases to trimming and J lost 6 bases, with 14 bases between them. CDR3 loop: CASSLGDILMDTQYF. In DNA form, the CDR3 reads TGTGCCAGCAGCTTGGGCGACATATTGATGGATACGCAGTATTTT.

This clonotype was observed a handful of times. In DNA form, the CDR3 reads TGTGCCAGCAGAGCGGGACTCCTCAGCTATGGCTACACCTTC. Protein product: CASRAGLLSYGYTF. J is TRBJ1-2 and V is TRBV28; possibly TRBD1 for D (5 bases). The CDR3 consists of 14 residues. Germline assignment: CDR1 MDHEN and CDR2 SYDVKM. The germline V and J ends were trimmed by 6 bases and 4 bases, with 15 bases remaining between them.

Only a few counts were recorded for this clonotype. The V call is TRBV28, the J call TRBJ2-5; D may be TRBD1 or TRBD2 (6 bases each). The germline V and J ends were trimmed by 5 bases and 0 bases, with 16 bases remaining between them. The CDR3 has 16 residues. Per germline, CDR1 MDHEN and CDR2 SYDVKM. CDR3 DNA sequence: TGTGCCAGCAGTCCCCCCCGGGGGCGCTACCAAGAGACCCAGTACTTC. Translated, it gives CASSPPRGRYQETQYF.

The chain carries TRBV7-8 and TRBJ1-5; no clear D gene. Germline values: CDR1 SGHVS, CDR2 FQNEAQ. V lost 5 bases to trimming and J lost 0 bases, with 11 bases between them. The CDR3 totals 15 residues. CDR3 nucleotides: TGTGCCAGCAGCGCCGGCGTAGGTAGCAATCAGCCCCAGCATTTT. Protein product: CASSAGVGSNQPQHF. Complete variable domain (other parts from reference TRBV7-8 and TRBJ1-5): GAGVSQSPRYKVAKRGQDVALRCDPISGHVSLFWYQQALGQGPEFLTYFQNEAQLDKSGLPSDRFFAERPEGSVSTLKIQRTQQEDSAVYLCASSAGVGSNQPQHFGDGTRLSIL.

This clonotype appeared a few times. The CDR3 DNA sequence: TGTGCCAGCACCTGGGGGGGGGACTATGGCTACACCTTC. Encoded protein: CASTWGGDYGYTF. This rearrangement joins TRBV12-3 or TRBV12-4 to TRBJ1-2; a weak D match, TRBD1 (5 bases). CDR3 size: 13 residues. With 7 bases removed from V and 3 bases from J, the gap between germline ends came to 12 bases.

At least ten counts were recorded for this clonotype. The chain joins TRBV28 to TRBJ2-5; 7 positions agree with TRBD2. The germline V gene has CDR1 MDHEN and CDR2 SYDVKM. The CDR3 has 16 residues. After removal of 7 bases from V and 1 base from J, the junction contained 12 bases not matched to a gene. The DNA of the CDR3 is TGTGCCAGCACCCCGAGGAGCGGGGAGGGCCAAGAGACCCAGTACTTC. It translates to CASTPRSGEGQETQYF. Full variable domain (outside the CDR3, taken from reference TRBV28 and TRBJ2-5): DVKVTQSSRYLVKRTGEKVFLECVQDMDHENMFWYRQDPGLGLRLIYFSYDVKMKEKGDIPEGYSVSREKKERFSLILESASTNQTSMYLCASTPRSGEGQETQYFGPGTRLLVL.

As DNA, the CDR3 is TGTGCCACCAGTGACTCCGGGACAGCAAACGTCTACGAGCAGTACTTC. As protein: CATSDSGTANVYEQYF. This chain links TRBV24-1 with TRBJ2-7, with 7 nucleotides matching TRBD1. J was trimmed by 3 bases and V by 4 bases; bases with no gene match: 11. Per germline, CDR1 KGHDR and CDR2 SFDVKD. The length of the CDR3 is 16 residues.

This clonotype was seen a handful of times. The chain joins TRBV4-1 to TRBJ2-3; 8 bases are shared with TRBD2. V was clipped by 2 bases and J by 3 bases; unmatched bases: 13. The CDR3 spans 18 residues. The germline CDR1 and CDR2 sequences are MGHRA and YSYEKL. The CDR3 nucleotides read TGCGCCAGCAGCCAAAGGGAGCGGGGACTAGTGACGACAGATACGCAGTATTTT. This codes for CASSQRERGLVTTDTQYF.

The V and J genes are TRBV7-2 and TRBJ1-5, with D unclear. CDR3 length: 14 amino acids. With 5 bases removed from V and 0 bases from J, the gap between germline ends came to 8 bases. Germline loops: CDR1 SGHTA, CDR2 FQGNSA. CDR3 sequence reads: CASSIQSSNQPQHF. The CDR3 DNA reads as TGTGCCAGCAGCATTCAGAGTAGCAATCAGCCCCAGCATTTT.

About this clonotype: Likely a read error: the CDR3 ends without its conserved phenylalanine or tryptophan. The genes are TRBV12-3 or TRBV12-4 and TRBJ2-7, with no clear D. V gave up 6 bases and J gave up 7 bases, with 10 bases separating them. This CDR3 has 11 residues. CDR3 DNA sequence: TGTGCCAGCAGCCCCTCGAGGGAGCAGTACTTG. The encoded protein is CASSPSREQYL.

The chain has TRBV5-1 and TRBJ1-5; maybe TRBD1 (5 bases). The germline V gene encodes CDR1 SGHRS and CDR2 YFSETQ. The CDR3 is made up of 13 amino acids. Trimming removed 4 bases at V and 7 bases at J, with 12 bases between. As DNA, the CDR3 is TGCGCCAGCAGCCTCAGGGCGTCACAGCCCCAGCATTTT. This codes for CASSLRASQPQHF.